One T cell receptor (beta chain) is described in this entry. Sequencing used immunoSEQ multiplex PCR; TCRdb keeps in-frame clones, though not all of them. The sample includes approximately 740,000 clones, 90% to 95% of them seen just once. This CDR3 spans 15 amino acids. Germline CDR1 reads KGHSH; CDR2 reads LQKENI. V lost 3 bases, J lost 5 bases, and 9 bases stayed unmatched. This sample was taken from a study of shared clonotypes between healthy human individuals. CD45RO-negative, CCR7-positively selected cells formed the naive CD8 fraction, excluding terminally differentiated effector memory CD45RA+ cells. All donors were healthy HIV-negative adults lacking recent acute infections or vaccinations.

Material for sequencing was naive CD8+ T cells sorted from blood. The TCR was taken from a man aged 25 to 40 in good health. V and J are TRBV18 and TRBJ2-5; 7 bases agree with TRBD1. CDR3 in amino acids: CASSPPGGRSETQYF. For the CDR3, the DNA is TGTGCCAGCTCACCTCCAGGGGGACGGAGTGAGACCCAGTACTTC.